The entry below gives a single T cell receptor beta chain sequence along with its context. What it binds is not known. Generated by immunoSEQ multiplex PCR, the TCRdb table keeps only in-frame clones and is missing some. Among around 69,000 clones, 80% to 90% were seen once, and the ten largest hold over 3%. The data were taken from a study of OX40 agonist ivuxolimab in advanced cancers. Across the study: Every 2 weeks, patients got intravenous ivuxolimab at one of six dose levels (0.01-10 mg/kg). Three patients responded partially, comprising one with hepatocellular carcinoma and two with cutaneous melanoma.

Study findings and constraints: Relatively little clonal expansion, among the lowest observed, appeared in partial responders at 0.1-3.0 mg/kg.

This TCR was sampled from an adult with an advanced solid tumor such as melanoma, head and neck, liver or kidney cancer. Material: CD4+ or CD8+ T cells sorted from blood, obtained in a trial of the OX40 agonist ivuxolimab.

CDR3 region: CASSWVAGVGEETQYF. Written as DNA, the CDR3 is TGCGCCAGCAGCTGGGTAGCGGGAGTTGGGGAAGAGACCCAGTACTTC. J is TRBJ2-5 and V is TRBV5-1; TRBD2 agrees at 9 bases. The germline gives CDR1 SGHRS, CDR2 YFSETQ. Unmatched junction bases numbered 9, after V lost 3 bases and J lost 3 bases. The CDR3 is made up of 16 amino acids.